One and the same sample provided the 12 T cell receptor beta chains below, sequenced in a study of OX40 agonist ivuxolimab in advanced cancers. Only in-frame clones appear in the TCRdb table, and some are missing; sequencing was by immunoSEQ multiplex PCR. Here the sample spans about 45,000 clones, about 90% being singletons. This specimen was CD4+ or CD8+ T cells sorted from blood, taken in a trial of the OX40 agonist ivuxolimab. The receptors originated from an adult with an advanced solid tumor such as melanoma, head and neck, liver or kidney cancer.

J is TRBJ2-3 and V is TRBV6-4; 11 bases are a match to TRBD2. In germline, CDR1 is MRHNA, CDR2 SNTAGT. This CDR3 is 16 amino acids long. The J segment lost 0 bases and the V segment lost 4 bases, leaving 3 bases of the junction unmatched. The chain's CDR3 is CASSARTSGSTDTQYF. The CDR3 coding sequence is TGTGCCAGCAGTGCCAGGACTAGCGGGAGCACAGATACGCAGTATTTT.

V and J are TRBV7-6 and TRBJ1-3; 8 nucleotides line up with TRBD1. CDR1 SGHVS and CDR2 FNYEAQ come from the germline V gene. This CDR3 region has 16 residues. Trimming at V came to 1 base and at J to 3 bases, leaving 5 bases not matched to a gene. The CDR3 here is CASSLGAGGVGNTIYF. In DNA, the CDR3 is TGTGCCAGCAGCTTAGGCGCAGGGGGCGTTGGAAACACCATATATTTT.

A single count supports this clone. V usage is TRBV5-6 and J usage is TRBJ2-1; D might be TRBD1 or TRBD2, each matching 5 bases. CDR3 length equals 15 residues. Trimming shortened V by 0 bases and J by 9 bases, and 16 bases separated the two germline ends. The germline V gene encodes CDR1 SGHDT and CDR2 YYEEEE. CDR3 sequence (DNA): TGTGCCAGCAGCTTGGCCGCCAGTAGGGGACCTGAGCAGTTCTTC. Translation: CASSLAASRGPEQFF.

The CDR3 DNA is TGTGCCAGCAGCGACGGGACTGTATACAATGAGCAGTTCTTC. Translated: CASSDGTVYNEQFF. The chain has TRBV9 and TRBJ2-1; D may be TRBD2 (6 bases). CDR3 size: 14 residues. From germline, CDR1 is SGDLS and CDR2 YYNGEE. V lost 3 bases and J 4 bases, leaving 11 bases between the germline ends.

Here the CDR3 reads CASSWAASEDSYEQYF. Written as DNA, the CDR3 is TGCGCCAGCAGCTGGGCCGCATCGGAGGACTCCTACGAGCAGTACTTC. The V call is TRBV5-1, the J call TRBJ2-7, with D possibly TRBD2 on 5 matching bases. Germline V lookup: CDR1 SGHRS, CDR2 YFSETQ. The ends were cut back, 3 bases at V and 0 bases at J, with 16 bases in the middle. The CDR3 contains 16 residues. The complete variable domain, with remaining parts taken from reference TRBV5-1 and TRBJ2-7, reads KAGVTQTPRYLIKTRGQQVTLSCSPISGHRSVSWYQQTPGQGLQFLFEYFSETQRNKGNFPGRFSGRQFSNSRSEMNVSTLELGDSALYLCASSWAASEDSYEQYFGPGTRLTVT.

This rearrangement joins TRBV9 to TRBJ1-1; D call uncertain. Germline V gene sequence: CDR1 SGDLS, CDR2 YYNGEE. V was trimmed by 5 bases and J by 1 base, leaving 12 bases between them. The CDR3 consists of 14 residues. Written as DNA, the CDR3 is TGTGCCAGCAGTGAAGTATTGGGGAACACTGAAGCTTTCTTT. This sequence encodes CASSEVLGNTEAFF.

The chain carries TRBV10-1 and TRBJ1-1, with D uncertain. Trimming left V 3 bases short and J 1 base short, with 9 bases between. CDR1 and CDR2 (germline): WNHNN, SYGVQD (reference sequence). The CDR3 totals 14 residues. The CDR3 sequence is CASSDPGSNTEAFF. The CDR3 region has the DNA TGCGCCAGCAGTGATCCGGGGTCGAACACTGAAGCTTTCTTT.

The chain uses TRBV27 and TRBJ2-1; 9 bases match TRBD1. V shed 5 bases and J 4 bases; nucleotides not matched to a gene: 6. This CDR3 comprises 15 residues. Germline V gene data show CDR1 as MNHEY and CDR2 as SMNVEV (reference sequence). The CDR3 loop is CASSDGTGIYNEQFF. The CDR3 DNA follows: TGTGCCAGCAGTGATGGGACAGGGATTTACAATGAGCAGTTCTTC.

The gene calls are TRBV7-9 and TRBJ2-3; no reliable D call. CDR1 SEHNR and CDR2 FQNEAQ come from the germline V gene (reference sequence). The CDR3 extends over 13 amino acids. Trimming left V 8 bases short and J 6 bases short, with 15 bases between. CDR3 DNA: TGTGCCAGCGTAAGGTTCTCATCGGATACGCAGTATTTT. Translating gives CASVRFSSDTQYF.

The genes are TRBV9 and TRBJ2-7, with TRBD1 matching 7 bases. The CDR3 runs 13 residues. The J segment lost 4 bases and the V segment lost 4 bases, leaving 5 bases of the junction unmatched. Per germline, CDR1 SGDLS and CDR2 YYNGEE. The CDR3: CASSPGQNYEQYF. The DNA of the CDR3 is TGTGCCAGCAGCCCGGGACAGAATTACGAGCAGTACTTC. Full variable domain (remainder filled in from reference TRBV9 and TRBJ2-7): DSGVTQTPKHLITATGQRVTLRCSPRSGDLSVYWYQQSLDQGLQFLIQYYNGEERAKGNILERFSAQQFPDLHSELNLSSLELGDSALYFCASSPGQNYEQYFGPGTRLTVT.

The chain has TRBV4-2 and TRBJ1-2; D is ambiguous. Germline CDR1 reads LGHNA; CDR2 reads YNFKEQ. There are 14 residues in the CDR3. V shed 4 bases and J shed 4 bases, with 13 bases lying between them. CDR3 sequence (DNA): TGTGCCAGCAGCCCTCTGGACGGAGCCTATGGCTACACCTTC. Translating it yields CASSPLDGAYGYTF.

The chain carries TRBV19 and TRBJ2-5, with TRBD2 matching 9 bases. Per the germline V gene, CDR1 is LNHDA and CDR2 is SQIVND (reference sequence). The V gene end was trimmed by 3 bases and the J gene end by 5 bases; junction bases not matched to a gene: 4. The CDR3 has 14 residues. CDR3: CASSIQREVETQYF. DNA for the CDR3: TGTGCCAGTAGTATCCAGCGGGAGGTGGAGACCCAGTACTTC.